This TCR beta chain was sequenced during a study of T cell responses to AZD1222 COVID-19 vaccine. The V gene lost 1 base and the J gene lost 7 bases, with 7 bases spanning the gap. This CDR3 contains 12 residues. CDR1 and CDR2 from the germline V gene are SGHAT and FQNNGV. Libraries were prepared by immunoSEQ multiplex PCR; TCRdb keeps only in-frame clonotypes and omits some of them. This sample has about 89,000 clones; more than 75% occur once, and the top ten carry 5.2%. Of note for this clone: Its antigen remains unidentified.

Study results and caveats: Reportedly, close to half of spike-specific TCRs are directed against unmutated variant regions. Donors were chiefly white British, with a greater number of females, and clonal diversity was perhaps underestimated.

Sequenced material: peripheral blood, taken on day 0 of MenACWY control vaccination. The sequence was obtained from an adult in good health. The chain recombines TRBV11-2 with TRBJ1-2; no definite D call. This chain's CDR3 is CASSLGESGYTF. The CDR3 DNA follows: TGTGCCAGCAGCTTAGGGGAGTCTGGCTACACCTTC.